This T cell receptor (beta chain) was sequenced in a study of metastatic and nonmetastatic thyroid tumors. In the study overall: The authors compared repertoires across blood and tumor or nodule tissue from malignant and benign thyroid patients.

TCRdb called clones again from the PCR reads with MiXCR. Of about 30,000 clones in the sample, about 3.9% are singletons; the top ten hold approximately 22%. The ends lost 7 bases at V and 3 bases at J; junction bases unmatched: 15. Germline assignment: CDR1 LNHDA and CDR2 SQIVND (reference sequence). CDR3 length: 17 amino acids. Ten or more counts support this clone. Every patient was untreated before thyroid surgery. Material: blood. This TCR derives from a female donor with papillary thyroid cancer or a benign thyroid nodule (not recorded which). Some clones in this sample may be carry-over from other donors' samples. The gene calls are TRBV19 and TRBJ1-5, with TRBD1 identical over 7 bases. CDR3 region: CASTSISAQGFNQPQHF. The CDR3 DNA follows: TGTGCCAGTACCTCTATATCGGCACAGGGGTTCAATCAGCCCCAGCATTTT.